This TCR beta chain was captured by sequencing in a study of OX40 agonist ivuxolimab in advanced cancers. Sequencing used immunoSEQ multiplex PCR; TCRdb keeps in-frame clones, though not all of them. In the table there are 35,000 to 40,000 clones, 80% to 85% of which are singletons. On this clone itself: In the same sample, other DNA sequences code for this CDR3.

The CDR3 extends over 16 amino acids. Trimming took 0 bases from V and 1 from J, leaving 11 bases between them. CDR1 is SGHRS, CDR2 YFSETQ, per germline. This TCR came from an adult with an advanced solid tumor such as melanoma, head and neck, liver or kidney cancer. Sequencing was performed on CD4+ or CD8+ T cells sorted from blood, taken in a trial of the OX40 agonist ivuxolimab. The rearrangement uses TRBV5-1 and TRBJ2-1, with D possibly being TRBD2 (6 bases). CDR3 amino acids: CASSLAGGNSYNEQFF. Written as DNA, the CDR3 is TGCGCCAGCAGCTTGGCCGGAGGGAATTCCTACAATGAGCAGTTCTTC.